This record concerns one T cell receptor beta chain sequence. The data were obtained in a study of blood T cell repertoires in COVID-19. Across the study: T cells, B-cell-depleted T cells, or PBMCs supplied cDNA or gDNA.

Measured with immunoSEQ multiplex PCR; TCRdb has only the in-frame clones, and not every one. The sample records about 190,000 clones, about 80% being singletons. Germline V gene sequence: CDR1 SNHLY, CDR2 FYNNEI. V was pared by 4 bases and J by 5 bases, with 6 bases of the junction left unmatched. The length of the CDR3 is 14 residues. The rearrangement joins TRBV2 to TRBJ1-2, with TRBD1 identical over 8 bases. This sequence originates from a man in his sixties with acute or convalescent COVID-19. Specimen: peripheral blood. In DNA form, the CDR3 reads TGTGCCAGCAGTGTACAGGGGGTCTGGTATGGCTACACCTTC. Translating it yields CASSVQGVWYGYTF.